This TCR beta chain was captured in a study of T cell responses to AZD1222 COVID-19 vaccine. Study-level results: Baseline serology detected seropositivity in only 5 or 6 AZD1222 recipients. Vaccination with two AZD1222 doses was followed by a rise in Spike-specific TCR breadth and depth. The donor group comprised mostly white British people and more females; the analysis possibly underestimated clonal diversity.

Concerning this clone itself: Antigen specificity is unknown.

Germline values: CDR1 GTSNPN, CDR2 SVGIG (reference sequence). Unmatched junction bases numbered 3, after V lost 0 bases and J lost 3 bases. The length of the CDR3 is 14 residues. Here immunoSEQ multiplex PCR was the method, and the copy in TCRdb shows in-frame clones only, minus some. The top ten clones hold 5.7% of a sample with some 82,000 clones, around 90% of them seen once. This TCR was recovered from an adult in good health. This sample comprised peripheral blood, obtained on day 0 of AZD1222 vaccination. V usage is TRBV30 and J usage is TRBJ1-1; 8 positions agree with TRBD1. This CDR3 reads CAWSVNRGYTEAFF. Written as DNA, the CDR3 is TGTGCCTGGAGTGTGAACAGGGGGTACACTGAAGCTTTCTTT.